Reported below is one T cell receptor (beta chain). Its antigen is currently unknown. The germline V and J ends were trimmed by 6 bases and 0 bases, with 9 bases remaining between them. Germline CDR1 is MNHEY and CDR2 is SVGAGI. This CDR3 is built from 14 residues. This entry comes from a study of cytomegalovirus exposure and HLA in healthy donors. Study-wide context: An earlier analysis found 120 million or so unique TCR beta sequences from about 190 million T cells.

Study-level points and caveats: A few CMV-associated chains were confirmed in vitro to be specific for CMV antigens. Sequence variants that were highly shared formed a cluster that was likely a sequencing artifact. TCR beta sequences reportedly predicted the HLA-A and HLA-B alleles of most subjects accurately.

It was with 60 Vbeta and 13 Jbeta primers that the PCR ran. Sequencing was performed with immunoSEQ multiplex PCR; in TCRdb, only in-frame clones are kept and a portion is missing. Of approximately 140,000 clones detected, 73% appear once; the ten largest clones hold about 15%. The sample taken for sequencing was PBMCs. The chain links TRBV6-5 to TRBJ1-5; D unclear. The source is a human donor in good health. The CDR3 nucleotides read TGTGCCAGCAGAAAACAGAATAGCAATCAGCCCCAGCATTTT. Translating gives CASRKQNSNQPQHF.